The present entry profiles one T cell receptor (beta chain) with its context. Antigen specificity is unknown. These data come from a study of T cells in Graves' hyperthyroidism and ophthalmopathy. CDR3 length: 14 residues. Germline lookup yields CDR1 DFQATT and CDR2 SNEGSKA (reference sequence). Trimming removed 5 bases from V and 0 bases from J; junction bases left unmatched: 5. Clinical symptoms, serum thyroxine and TRAb, thyroid ultrasound and orbital computed tomography together formed the diagnostic basis. Researchers amplified the TCR beta CDR3 regions from RNA transcripts. Primed by the HTBI set, a first-round RT-PCR was run on the TCR CDR3. TCRdb reanalysed the multiplex PCR reads using MiXCR and keeps one entry per CDR3 protein. The sample yields a few hundred thousand distinct CDR3 sequences, around 46% seen once. Overall study findings and caveats: Blood also carried most thyroid clonotypes expanded above 0.001. Ophthalmopathy, as predicted by the model, came a median roughly 6.8 months after the prediction.

This TCR came from a woman aged 18-30 years with Graves' hyperthyroidism. Input material: peripheral blood or thyroid tissue (not recorded which). The chain uses TRBV20-1 and TRBJ1-1; 8 bases align to TRBD1. This CDR3 is CSAARDRMNTEAFF. CDR3 bases: TGCAGTGCTGCCCGGGACAGGATGAACACTGAAGCTTTCTTT.